The present TCR beta chain was sequenced within a study of T cells in Graves' hyperthyroidism and ophthalmopathy (dated by TCRdb to about 2019). The study in broad terms: Peripheral blood was collected at initial diagnosis, before any treatment. A discovery cohort of about a hundred patients, 43 with Graves' ophthalmopathy and about 60 with stable Graves' hyperthyroidism, was used to find distinguishing TCR V-J signatures. Prospective prediction of ophthalmopathy was tested in an independent validation cohort consisting of 18 to 20 hyperthyroidism patients and some 17 patients who later progressed to ophthalmopathy. The roughly 91 discovery patients were randomly divided into training and test sets at a 7:3 ratio. In addition, the study compared T-cell repertoires in thyroid tissue and in blood from roughly six Graves' hyperthyroidism patients. After blood sampling, hyperthyroidism patients were treated with methimazole at a starting dose of 30 mg daily, and ophthalmopathy patients were treated with high-dose intravenous methylprednisolone. TCR Vbeta CDR3 sequencing of 120 to 150 peripheral blood samples (over 40 ophthalmopathy, 75 to 80 hyperthyroidism and some 17 progressor patients) is reported in the paper.

Reading from cysteine to phenylalanine, the CDR3 counts 11 amino acids. Only the CDR3 DNA is retained, 33 bases long and in frame from the first base. The junction carries 8 bases between V and J, which are trimmed by 3 bases and 11 bases respectively. The germline V gene (reference sequence) sets CDR1 to SEHNR and CDR2 to FQNEAQ. By how much of the sample it makes up, this clonotype is medium-sized (0.01 to 0.1%). No antigen is known for it. The sample holds no much larger clone one base away, and base qualities are not on file. The full study reports these points: Sample size was not statistically predetermined, and investigators were not blinded to group allocation. In validation, the model predicted progression to ophthalmopathy with 55% to 71% sensitivity and less than 80% specificity, a median of approximately 6.7 months before onset. Blood samples also contained most of the expanded thyroid clonotypes (frequency above 0.001), which suggests that blood repertoires may reflect thyroid immune responses. Ophthalmopathy was separated from stable hyperthyroidism by a 13 V-J signature model, with over 85% sensitivity and about 84% specificity obtained in cross-validation and 80%/75% obtained in testing.

Amplification of TCR beta CDR3 regions was carried out from RNA transcripts. The TCR CDR3 was subjected to a first round of RT-PCR using the HTBI primer set and the Qiagen OneStep RT-PCR kit. The libraries were constructed in a second round of multiplex PCR and then size-selected and purified. Sequencing of the libraries was done on an Illumina HiSeq2000 using paired-end 100 bp reads. Regarding the original processing steps: SOAPnuke was used to process the raw data, removing reads that contained adapters or uncalled bases, had a mean Phred below 15, or lacked an exact match to the constant primer or identifier. High-quality paired reads were merged with COPE v1.2.5, and unique nucleotide sequences were defined as clonotypes. MiTCR v1.1 was used to align clonotypes to the IMGT TRBV, TRBD and TRBJ reference segments. Only V-J combinations with frequency above 0.0001, covering about 99% of repertoires, were analysed. The TCS score was defined as F50 (clonal expansion) divided by E x V (chaos), with BLOSUM62-based TCRdist calculated between CDR3 peptides within each V-J. Welch's t-statistics and random forest reduced roughly 500 V-J features to roughly 13, which were used in a naive Bayes classifier (R e1071). The Morisita-Horn index was used to measure how similar the thyroid and blood repertoires were. TCRdb trimmed public reads at Q25 via fastp, called clones via MiXCR and kept in-frame beta chains. Merged by CDR3 protein, the rows form single entries marked with the most common genes and DNA. What appears here as the V and J calls and clone size reflects TCRdb's work, not the paper's. This sample comprises 35,000 or so distinct CDR3 sequences, 50% to 55% of them detected only once. Around a sixth of the sample belongs to the ten largest clones.

Moderately to severely active disease, a Clinical Activity Score of at least 3, a NOSPECS grade of at least 4, and a duration under 3 months were present in ophthalmopathy patients. The study excluded patients with uncontrolled infections, other autoimmune diseases, pregnancy or lactation. Diagnoses relied on clinical symptoms, serum thyroxine and TRAb, thyroid ultrasound and orbital computed tomography. PBMCs were isolated from 10 ml of fresh peripheral blood by Ficoll-Paque density gradient centrifugation. Total RNA was extracted with Trizol reagent, and quality was checked on an Agilent 2100 Bioanalyzer.

This TCR came from a man in his forties or fifties with Graves' ophthalmopathy. Sequencing input: blood. The chain is encoded by TRBV7-9 joined to TRBJ1-3, with the D gene not clear enough to name. DNA sequence: TGTGCCAGCAGCTTGGTGGACTCCATATATTTT. Translated, it reads CASSLVDSIYF. Extended through the reference TRBV7-9 and TRBJ1-3 proteins, this CDR3 yields the full variable domain: DTGVSQNPRHKITKRGQNVTFRCDPISEHNRLYWYRQTLGQGPEFLTYFQNEAQLEKSRLLSDRFSAERPKGSFSTLEIQRTEQGDSAMYLCASSLVDSIYFGEGSWLTVV.